The 28 T cell receptor beta chains reported below all come from one sample, sequenced in a study of blood T cells in healthy people across ages. Alongside a J-beta primer mix, a sample-barcoded 5' primer served in a second PCR lasting 7 to 11 cycles. TCRdb used MiXCR to reprocess the 5' RACE reads, holding one entry per CDR3 protein. The sample holds approximately 810,000 distinct CDR3 sequences, 29% seen once. Source material: blood. These TCRs come from a woman aged 80 or older in good health.

Only a few counts were recorded for this clonotype. V usage is TRBV20-1 and J usage is TRBJ2-3; 13 nucleotides match TRBD2. The CDR3 loop spans 16 amino acids. V gave up 4 bases and J gave up 1 base; unmatched junction bases: 5. The germline V gene encodes CDR1 DFQATT and CDR2 SNEGSKA (reference sequence). CDR3 DNA sequence: TGCAGTGCTATACTAGCGGGGGGGACACGCACAGATACGCAGTATTTT. The encoded protein is CSAILAGGTRTDTQYF.

This clonotype has at least ten counts. This chain links TRBV7-9 with TRBJ1-1; D gene uncertain. From germline, CDR1 is SEHNR and CDR2 FQNEAQ (reference sequence). This CDR3 has 15 amino acids. V gave up 1 base and J gave up 3 bases, with 12 bases separating them. CDR3: CASSLGFPGDTEAFF. The CDR3 bases are TGTGCCAGCAGCTTAGGGTTCCCCGGAGACACTGAAGCTTTCTTT. Drawing the rest from reference TRBV7-9 and TRBJ1-1, the complete variable domain is DTGVSQNPRHKITKRGQNVTFRCDPISEHNRLYWYRQTLGQGPEFLTYFQNEAQLEKSRLLSDRFSAERPKGSFSTLEIQRTEQGDSAMYLCASSLGFPGDTEAFFGQGTRLTVV.

This clonotype was seen at least ten times. This chain uses TRBV4-3 with TRBJ2-3, with D perhaps TRBD2 (7 bases). CDR3 length equals 17 residues. In germline, CDR1 is LGHNA, CDR2 YSLEER. Trimming took 3 bases from V and 0 from J, leaving 16 bases between them. The CDR3 here is CASSQRGGVASTDTQYF. CDR3 coding DNA: TGCGCCAGCAGCCAGAGGGGGGGGGTCGCGAGCACAGATACGCAGTATTTT.

Notes on this clonotype: The junction departs from germline at one end; a sequencing error may be responsible. The chain is built from TRBV7-9 and TRBJ1-3, with no clear D. Germline loops: CDR1 SEHNR, CDR2 FQNEAQ (reference sequence). This CDR3 region has 14 residues. The CDR3 DNA is TGTGCCAGCGTTGCGGGCCCGGCGGGAAGCACCATATATTTT. Translating it yields CASVAGPAGSTIYF.

This clonotype was detected ten times or more. V gene TRBV27 combines with J gene TRBJ2-3; D unresolved. Germline-derived CDR1 and CDR2 are MNHEY and SMNVEV (reference sequence). Trimming removed 7 bases from V and 1 base from J, with 15 bases in between. The CDR3 has 15 amino acids. CDR3 in DNA: TGTGCCAGCACCCACCTGTCTAAGGGCACAGATACGCAGTATTTT. Translated, it gives CASTHLSKGTDTQYF.

The chain carries TRBV20-1 and TRBJ2-3; D might be TRBD1 or TRBD2, each matching 6 bases. V gave up 6 bases and J gave up 2 bases, with 15 bases separating them. Looked up from germline, CDR1 is DFQATT and CDR2 is SNEGSKA (reference sequence). This CDR3 contains 14 residues. This chain's CDR3 is CSAGRTVFTDTQYF. The CDR3 nucleotides are TGCAGTGCAGGGAGGACAGTGTTCACAGATACGCAGTATTTT.

The V and J genes are TRBV7-2 and TRBJ2-5; possible D gene TRBD1, 5 bases. The germline V gene has CDR1 SGHTA and CDR2 FQGNSA. Trimming shortened V by 5 bases and J by 7 bases, and 14 bases separated the two germline ends. The CDR3 contains 13 residues. The CDR3 bases are TGTGCCAGCAGCCTGGACAAAAAAGGGACCCAGTACTTC. Amino acid sequence: CASSLDKKGTQYF.

This clonotype was counted many times. The V and J genes are TRBV20-1 and TRBJ1-6; a possible D gene is TRBD1 (5 bases). Germline V gene sequence: CDR1 DFQATT, CDR2 SNEGSKA (reference sequence). The CDR3 totals 16 residues. The V and J ends lost 0 bases and 10 bases respectively, with 19 bases between them. As DNA, the CDR3 is TGCAGTGCTAGAGATCTGGAGGAGGGGAATGGGTCACCCCTCCACTTT. Amino acid sequence: CSARDLEEGNGSPLHF.

Many counts were recorded for this clonotype. The chain links TRBV11-2 to TRBJ2-5; TRBD2 matches 10 bases. V was clipped by 5 bases and J by 1 base; unmatched bases: 7. The CDR3 sequence is 16 residues long. Germline assignment: CDR1 SGHAT and CDR2 FQNNGV. The DNA of the CDR3 is TGTGCCAGCAGCCCAACGGCTAGCGGGGGCCAAGAGACCCAGTACTTC. As protein: CASSPTASGGQETQYF.

In its sample, this clonotype was seen many times. The genes are TRBV2 and TRBJ2-5; D is ambiguous. Germline CDR1 reads SNHLY; CDR2 reads FYNNEI. The germline V and J ends were trimmed by 10 bases and 5 bases, with 11 bases remaining between them. This CDR3 spans 11 amino acids. CDR3 sequence (DNA): TGTGCCACCCATCCTGGGGAGACCCAGTACTTC. It translates to CATHPGETQYF.

Notes on this clonotype: A much larger clone differs by one base, so this may be a read error. V usage is TRBV12-3 or TRBV12-4 and J usage is TRBJ2-3, with 10 bases identical to TRBD2. The CDR3 loop spans 16 amino acids. CDR3 in amino acids: CASSLQAGGSTDAQYF. The CDR3 DNA follows: TGTGCCAGCAGTTTACAAGCGGGGGGGAGCACAGATGCGCAGTATTTT.

This clonotype appeared many times. This chain connects TRBV7-2 to TRBJ2-7, with unresolved D. V was cut by 5 bases and J by 5 bases, with 16 bases left in between. This CDR3 has 14 amino acids. The germline CDR1 and CDR2 sequences are SGHTA and FQGNSA. CDR3 in amino acids: CASSPNRLGNEQYF. In DNA, the CDR3 is TGTGCCAGCAGCCCTAATAGGCTTGGGAACGAGCAGTACTTC.

This chain joins TRBV6-5 and TRBJ1-1, with D possibly TRBD1 on 6 matching bases. Germline-derived CDR1 and CDR2 are MNHEY and SVGAGI. This CDR3 has 13 amino acids. V shed 6 bases and J shed 1 base, with 9 bases lying between them. CDR3 in DNA: TGTGCCAGCAGAGCGACAGGGAACACTGAAGCTTTCTTT. This translates into CASRATGNTEAFF.

This clonotype was seen once. This sequence may be a read error, since a much larger clone differs from it by one base. V is TRBV7-2 and J is TRBJ2-4, with 11 bases lining up with TRBD2. The J call may not be correct, given that the DNA end is closer to TRBJ2-7. The CDR3 has 15 amino acids. Germline CDR1 and CDR2: SGHTA and FQGNSA. CDR3 loop: CAGSAASGGSYEQYF. CDR3 sequence (DNA): TGTGCCGGCAGCGCCGCTAGCGGGGGGAGCTACGAGCAGTACTTC.

The V and J genes are TRBV7-9 and TRBJ1-2; the D gene is possibly TRBD1 (6 bases). The germline V gene has CDR1 SEHNR and CDR2 FQNEAQ (reference sequence). Trimming shortened V by 0 bases and J by 6 bases, and 11 bases separated the two germline ends. The CDR3 runs 14 residues. The CDR3 coding sequence is TGTGCCAGCAGCTTAGCGAATAGGGACAATGGCTACACCTTC. This codes for CASSLANRDNGYTF.

The rearrangement joins TRBV6-5 to TRBJ1-4, with 10 bases aligning to TRBD1. The V and J ends lost 2 bases and 10 bases, in that order; junction bases with no gene match: 4. The CDR3 covers 14 residues. Germline CDR1 MNHEY, CDR2 SVGAGI. The CDR3 is CASSYRDRGRKLFF. The CDR3 DNA reads TGTGCCAGCAGTTACCGGGACAGGGGACGAAAACTGTTTTTT.

This clonotype showed up many times. The genes are TRBV4-1 and TRBJ2-1; TRBD2 agrees at 13 bases. CDR1 is MGHRA and CDR2 is YSYEKL in the germline V gene. The length of the CDR3 is 16 residues. Trimming cost V 1 base and J 6 bases; bases outside gene matches: 3. CDR3 region: CASSQGLAGGFNEQFF. The CDR3 DNA reads TGCGCCAGCAGCCAAGGACTAGCGGGGGGCTTCAATGAGCAGTTCTTC.

This clonotype occurred many times. The chain employs TRBV20-1 and TRBJ1-2, with 10 nucleotides matching TRBD1. CDR1 and CDR2 from the germline V gene are DFQATT and SNEGSKA (reference sequence). The CDR3 has 13 residues. V shed 6 bases and J 4 bases; nucleotides not matched to a gene: 5. CDR3 sequence (DNA): TGCAGTGCGAGGACAGGGGGAACCTATGGCTACACCTTC. Translating gives CSARTGGTYGYTF.

This clonotype was counted ten times or more. The chain couples TRBV5-1 to TRBJ1-2, with a tentative D call TRBD1 (6 bases). CDR3 size: 13 residues. The V gene lost 4 bases and the J gene lost 6 bases, with 13 bases spanning the gap. Germline V CDR1 and CDR2: SGHRS, YFSETQ. In DNA, the CDR3 is TGCGCCAGCAGCACGAGGGGGACCCATGGCTACACCTTC. The encoded protein is CASSTRGTHGYTF.

This rearrangement joins TRBV7-9 to TRBJ2-3; 8 positions agree with TRBD1. V lost 5 bases to trimming and J lost 3 bases; unmatched junction nucleotides: 7. The CDR3 is made up of 15 amino acids. Germline CDR1 SEHNR, CDR2 FQNEAQ (reference sequence). CDR3 nucleotides: TGTGCCAGCAGCCCCGGGACAGGAAGGACAGATACGCAGTATTTT. Its protein is CASSPGTGRTDTQYF.

Concerning this clonotype itself: This could be a read error, since a much larger clone is one nucleotide away. CDR3 sequence (DNA): TGTGCCAGCAACCAAGTGACGGAACCTAACTATGGCTACACCTTC. It yields the protein CASNQVTEPNYGYTF. The chain recombines TRBV3-1 with TRBJ1-2; D is uncertain. Germline values: CDR1 LGHDT, CDR2 YNNKEL (reference sequence). The CDR3 loop spans 15 amino acids.

This clonotype was detected only a few times. The chain carries TRBV7-2 and TRBJ2-3, with a possible D match to TRBD1 (6 bases). The CDR3 contains 16 residues. Germline CDR1 SGHTA, CDR2 FQGNSA. V lost 4 bases and J lost 6, with 20 bases in between. DNA for the CDR3: TGTGCCAGCAGCTCACAAAACAGGGTGCGTAAGGATACGCAGTATTTT. Amino acid sequence: CASSSQNRVRKDTQYF.

Of note for this clonotype: This may be a read error, as it is one base from a much larger clone. V usage is TRBV6-2 or TRBV6-3 and J usage is TRBJ2-7; D is perhaps TRBD1 (6 bases). From germline, CDR1 is MNHEY and CDR2 SVGEGT. The V and J ends lost 5 bases and 6 bases respectively, with 20 bases between them. CDR3 size: 15 residues. CDR3 amino acids: CASSPIRDIAREQYF. The CDR3 DNA is TGTGCCAGCAGTCCCATAAGGGACATAGCGCGCGAGCAGTACTTC.

The chain links TRBV6-6 to TRBJ1-1; TRBD1 aligns across 7 bases. The CDR3 is 16 residues long. V trimming: 0 bases; J trimming: 1 base; junction bases outside the gene matches: 5. CDR1 and CDR2 from the germline V gene are MNHNY and SVGAGI (reference sequence). The CDR3 reads CASSYSHAGGNTEAFF. The CDR3 DNA sequence: TGTGCCAGCAGTTACTCGCATGCAGGGGGGAACACTGAAGCTTTCTTT.

This chain joins TRBV7-2 and TRBJ2-5; TRBD2 matches at 7 bases. Germline V lookup: CDR1 SGHTA, CDR2 FQGNSA. The CDR3 consists of 16 residues. Germline trimming cut 6 bases from V and 11 bases from J; bases unmatched to any gene: 21. The CDR3 region has the DNA TGTGCCAGCAGTTCTTGGGAGCGGGGAGAGGAAAATGAGCAGTACTTC. This codes for CASSSWERGEENEQYF.

This clonotype was detected ten times or more. This chain joins TRBV20-1 and TRBJ2-5, with D possibly being TRBD1 (6 bases). Germline V CDR1 and CDR2: DFQATT, SNEGSKA (reference sequence). The CDR3 runs 14 residues. V was trimmed by 6 bases and J by 9 bases, leaving 23 bases between them. This CDR3 reads CSASRQAISSAQYF. In nucleotides, the CDR3 is TGCAGTGCAAGTAGACAGGCTATTTCGTCGGCCCAGTACTTC.

Concerning this clonotype: The germline gene is not matched at one end of the junction; a read error may be the cause. The V call is TRBV10-3, the J call TRBJ2-7, with 9 bases matching TRBD1. This CDR3 has 16 amino acids. Germline-derived CDR1 and CDR2 are ENHRY and SYGVKD. The CDR3 protein is CATSEGSGTGSYEQYF. CDR3 in DNA: TGTGCCACCAGTGAAGGGTCCGGGACAGGGTCCTACGAGCAGTACTTC.

In this sample, this clonotype turned up a few times. The rearrangement links TRBV12-3 or TRBV12-4 to TRBJ1-5, with D uncertain. The V gene lost 5 bases and the J gene lost 3 bases, with 11 bases spanning the gap. The CDR3 is 14 residues long. The CDR3 DNA follows: TGTGCCAGCAGTCCACAACAACTCAATCAGCCCCAGCATTTT. This codes for CASSPQQLNQPQHF.